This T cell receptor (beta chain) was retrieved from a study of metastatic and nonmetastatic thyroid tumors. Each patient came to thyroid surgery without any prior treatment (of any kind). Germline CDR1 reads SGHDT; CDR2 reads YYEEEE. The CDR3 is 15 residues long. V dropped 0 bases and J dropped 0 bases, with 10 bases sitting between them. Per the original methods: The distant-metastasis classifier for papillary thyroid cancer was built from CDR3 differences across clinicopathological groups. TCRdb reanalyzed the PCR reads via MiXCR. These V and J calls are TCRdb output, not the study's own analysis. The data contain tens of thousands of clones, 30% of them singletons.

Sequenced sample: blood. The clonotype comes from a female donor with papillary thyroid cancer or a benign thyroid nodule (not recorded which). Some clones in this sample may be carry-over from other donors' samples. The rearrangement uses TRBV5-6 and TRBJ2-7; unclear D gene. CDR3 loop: CASSLGAALSYEQYF. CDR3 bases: TGTGCCAGCAGCTTGGGGGCAGCCCTCTCCTACGAGCAGTACTTC.